The 8 T cell receptor beta chains presented below share a single source sample, sequenced in a study of regulatory T cells in long-lasting Graves disease. Noted time point: persistent/refractory GD, antithyroid drugs over 5 years with positive TRAb. The TCR library was made from RNA extracted from PBMCs. Construction of the TCR beta libraries employed iRepertoire HTBI primers in conjunction with Arm-PCR of CDR3 regions. TCRdb re-called the multiplex PCR reads with MiXCR, one entry per CDR3 protein. The data contain about 470,000 distinct CDR3 sequences, roughly 20% of them singletons. The sequences come from peripheral blood mononuclear cells (PBMCs), collected when the disease was refractory, from a patient treated with antithyroid drugs. The receptors derive from a female donor with Graves disease.

This clonotype was observed many times. The V and J genes are TRBV28 and TRBJ2-7; D is unresolved. V was clipped by 3 bases and J by 6 bases, with 21 bases between them. Germline V CDR1 and CDR2: MDHEN, SYDVKM. The CDR3 covers 16 residues. The CDR3 reads CASSFPWVGIGGEQYF. CDR3 DNA: TGTGCCAGCAGTTTCCCCTGGGTTGGAATAGGCGGCGAGCAGTACTTC. The whole variable domain, filled in from reference TRBV28 and TRBJ2-7, reads DVKVTQSSRYLVKRTGEKVFLECVQDMDHENMFWYRQDPGLGLRLIYFSYDVKMKEKGDIPEGYSVSREKKERFSLILESASTNQTSMYLCASSFPWVGIGGEQYFGPGTRLTVT.

This clonotype was observed many times. V gene TRBV29-1 combines with J gene TRBJ2-7; TRBD2 matches at 12 bases. Unmatched junction bases numbered 4, after V lost 7 bases and J lost 0 bases. Germline V CDR1 and CDR2: SQVTM, ANQGSEA. There are 14 residues in the CDR3. DNA of the CDR3: TGCAGCGCCCGGACTAGCGGGGACTCCTACGAGCAGTACTTC. It translates to CSARTSGDSYEQYF.

The rearrangement links TRBV7-2 to TRBJ2-7; the D gene could be TRBD1 or TRBD2 (5 bases each). This CDR3 has 16 amino acids. V lost 2 bases and J 3 bases, leaving 17 bases between the germline ends. Germline V gene sequence: CDR1 SGHTA, CDR2 FQGNSA. The CDR3 loop reads CASSLTRTSGDYEQYF. In DNA, the CDR3 is TGTGCCAGCAGCTTAACCAGGACATCCGGGGACTACGAGCAGTACTTC.

This clonotype has just a few counts. The CDR3 DNA reads TGCGCCAGCAGCTTGAGGGGCAATAGCAATCAGCCCCAGCATTTT. Residues: CASSLRGNSNQPQHF. The genes are TRBV5-1 and TRBJ1-5; D might be TRBD1 (5 bases). CDR1 SGHRS and CDR2 YFSETQ come from the germline V gene. V was clipped by 1 base and J by 0 bases, with 8 bases between them. The CDR3 is made up of 15 amino acids.

This clonotype was counted ten times or more. The J gene is TRBJ1-4, the V gene TRBV7-9; D is perhaps TRBD1 (5 bases). The V gene's germline CDR1 is SEHNR and CDR2 FQNEAQ (reference sequence). This CDR3 comprises 13 residues. V lost 5 bases and J 9 bases, leaving 13 bases between the germline ends. The CDR3 protein is CASSTEGPQKLFF. CDR3 nucleotides: TGTGCCAGCAGCACAGAGGGACCTCAAAAACTGTTTTTT.

This clonotype was observed a handful of times. The V call is TRBV6-1, the J call TRBJ1-5; TRBD1 matches at 10 bases. In germline, CDR1 is MNHNS, CDR2 SASEGT. V trimming: 7 bases; J trimming: 5 bases; junction bases outside the gene matches: 14. The CDR3 loop spans 17 amino acids. The CDR3 loop reads CASNHRDRGLRDQPQHF. Here the CDR3 DNA reads TGTGCCAGCAATCATCGGGACAGGGGCTTGAGGGATCAGCCCCAGCATTTT.

In this sample, this clonotype turned up many times. The CDR3 bases are TGTGCCAGCTCACCCGGGACAAGACTTAACTATGGCTACACCTTC. Translating it yields CASSPGTRLNYGYTF. This chain links TRBV18 with TRBJ1-2, with D possibly being TRBD1 (6 bases). Per the germline V gene, CDR1 is KGHSH and CDR2 is LQKENI. Trimming removed 3 bases from V and 1 base from J, with 12 bases in between. The CDR3 consists of 15 residues. Using reference TRBV18 and TRBJ1-2 for the parts outside the CDR3, the full variable domain is NAGVMQNPRHLVRRRGQEARLRCSPMKGHSHVYWYRQLPEEGLKFMVYLQKENIIDESGMPKERFSAEFPKEGPSILRIQQVVRGDSAAYFCASSPGTRLNYGYTFGSGTRLTVV.

This clonotype appeared many times. The gene calls are TRBV28 and TRBJ2-2; no definite D call. Looked up from germline, CDR1 is MDHEN and CDR2 is SYDVKM. V was pared by 9 bases and J by 3 bases, with 11 bases between. The length of the CDR3 is 13 residues. This CDR3 reads CARQHGYTGELFF. For the CDR3, the DNA is TGTGCCAGACAACATGGGTACACCGGGGAGCTGTTTTTT. The full variable domain, rest sourced from reference TRBV28 and TRBJ2-2, is DVKVTQSSRYLVKRTGEKVFLECVQDMDHENMFWYRQDPGLGLRLIYFSYDVKMKEKGDIPEGYSVSREKKERFSLILESASTNQTSMYLCARQHGYTGELFFGEGSRLTVL.